This TCR beta chain was retrieved from a study of cytomegalovirus exposure and HLA in healthy donors. PCR involved 60 Vbeta and 13 Jbeta primers. The protocol was immunoSEQ multiplex PCR, while the TCRdb copy is restricted to in-frame clones and leaves out a portion. The table records some 200,000 clones, roughly 80% of them present only once. Germline V gene data show CDR1 as SGHNT and CDR2 as YENEEA. CDR3 length: 15 amino acids. Trimming took 5 bases from V and 5 from J, leaving 16 bases between them. Material: PBMCs. This clonotype was obtained from a man aged 50 to 59 in good health and CMV-seronegative. The J gene is TRBJ2-1, the V gene TRBV11-3; D is possibly TRBD2 (7 bases). CDR3 DNA: TGTGCCAGCAGCCTTCGGAGGGGGGGAGACAATGAGCAGTTCTTC. It translates to CASSLRRGGDNEQFF.